This T cell receptor (beta chain) originates from a study of control samples from healthy donors and cancer patients. Germline V gene data show CDR1 as MNHEY and CDR2 as SVGAGI. J was trimmed by 8 bases and V by 5 bases; bases with no gene match: 8. The CDR3 has 13 residues. Only in-frame clones appear in the TCRdb table, and some are missing; sequencing was by immunoSEQ multiplex PCR. Of around 30,000 clones in the sample, roughly 94% were seen once. This receptor was taken from a man in his fifties or sixties in good health. The chain links TRBV6-5 to TRBJ1-2; 7 bases are a match to TRBD1. The specimen sequenced was blood. CDR3 bases: TGTGCCAGCAGTCTACGAGACAGGGAGGGCTACACCTTC. Residues: CASSLRDREGYTF.